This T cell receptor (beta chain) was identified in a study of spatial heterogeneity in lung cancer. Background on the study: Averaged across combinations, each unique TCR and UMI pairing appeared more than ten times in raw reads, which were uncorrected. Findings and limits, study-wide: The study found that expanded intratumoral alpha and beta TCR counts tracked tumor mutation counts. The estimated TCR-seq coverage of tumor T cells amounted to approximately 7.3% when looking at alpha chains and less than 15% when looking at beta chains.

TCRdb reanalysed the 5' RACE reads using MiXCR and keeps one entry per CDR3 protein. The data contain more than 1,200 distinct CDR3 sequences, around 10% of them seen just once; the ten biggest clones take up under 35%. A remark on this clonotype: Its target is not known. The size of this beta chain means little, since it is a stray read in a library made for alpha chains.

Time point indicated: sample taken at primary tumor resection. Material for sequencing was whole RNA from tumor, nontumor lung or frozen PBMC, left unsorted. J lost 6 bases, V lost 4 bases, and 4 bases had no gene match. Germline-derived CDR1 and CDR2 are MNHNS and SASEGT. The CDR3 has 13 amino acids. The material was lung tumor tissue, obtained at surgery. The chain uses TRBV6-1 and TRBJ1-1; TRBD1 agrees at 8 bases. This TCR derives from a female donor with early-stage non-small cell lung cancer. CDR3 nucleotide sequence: TGTGCCAGCAGTGCGACAGGGGCCGCTGAAGCTTTCTTT. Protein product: CASSATGAAEAFF.